This T cell receptor (beta chain) is from a study of identical twins. The study, taken as a whole, reports: The presence of invariant MAIT and iNKT cells could partly confound analyses of zero-insertion sequences.

Regarding this clonotype: What it recognizes is unknown.

Unique molecular identifiers were present on the cDNA, and a universal primer site came from template switching. TCRdb used MiXCR to reprocess the 5' RACE reads, holding one entry per CDR3 protein. Found here are hundreds of thousands of distinct CDR3 sequences, approximately 13% of them singletons; the top ten hold 1.5% to 2%. Another study also made use of these data, one on yellow fever vaccine responses in identical twins.

This receptor was identified in a woman aged 18-30 years in good health. The sample taken for sequencing was PBMCs.

CDR3 in DNA: TGTGCCAGCAGCTTAACGGCCTCAGGCACCGGGGAGCTGTTTTTT. Its translation: CASSLTASGTGELFF. The chain couples TRBV7-2 to TRBJ2-2; D uncertain. The CDR3 is made up of 15 amino acids. V was pared by 2 bases and J by 4 bases, with 11 bases between. The V gene's germline CDR1 is SGHTA and CDR2 FQGNSA.